Listed below are T cell receptor beta chains from one sample, sequenced in a study of CD8+ T cells in alopecia areata. Method: immunoSEQ multiplex PCR; TCRdb's copy keeps in-frame clones and lacks some. The table includes 150,000 or so clones, around 87% detected once. This sample comprised CD8+ T cells sorted from blood, obtained at week 0. The source is a human donor with alopecia areata. The CDR3 runs from the conserved cysteine through the conserved F or W. The order of the fields is V gene, clone size, D gene, CDR3 length, J gene, CDR3 DNA, CDR3 protein. A D gene is named only where the DNA matches it firmly. Some rows mark clone size as missing; the rest say once, few, many or name a class of expanded clone.

v_call: TRBV5-1; clone_size: -; d_call: -; cdr3_length: 15; j_call: TRBJ2-1; cdr3_nt: TGCGCCAGCAGCTTGCTACCGGGAACCAACAATGAGCAGTTCTTC; cdr3_aa: CASSLLPGTNNEQFF
v_call: TRBV7-2; clone_size: -; d_call: TRBD2; cdr3_length: 16; j_call: TRBJ2-7; cdr3_nt: TGTGCCAGCAGCTTCCGCCTAGCGGGGGGGTCCGACGAGCAGTACTTC; cdr3_aa: CASSFRLAGGSDEQYF
v_call: TRBV6-1; clone_size: -; d_call: -; cdr3_length: 13; j_call: TRBJ2-7; cdr3_nt: TGTGCCAGCAGTGAGGACAAGACCTACGAGCAGTACTTC; cdr3_aa: CASSEDKTYEQYF
v_call: TRBV6-1; clone_size: -; d_call: TRBD1; cdr3_length: 18; j_call: TRBJ2-1; cdr3_nt: TGTGCCAGCAGTGATTGGACAGGAGCAAAAACCTCCTACAATGAGCAGTTCTTC; cdr3_aa: CASSDWTGAKTSYNEQFF
v_call: TRBV6-1; clone_size: -; d_call: TRBD1; cdr3_length: 15; j_call: TRBJ2-7; cdr3_nt: TGTGCCAGCAGCGAGGGACAGGGGGATTCCTACGAGCAGTACTTC; cdr3_aa: CASSEGQGDSYEQYF
v_call: TRBV9; clone_size: -; d_call: -; cdr3_length: 15; j_call: TRBJ2-1; cdr3_nt: TGTGCCAGCAGCATAGCCGGGACGCCCTACAATGAGCAGTTCTTC; cdr3_aa: CASSIAGTPYNEQFF
v_call: TRBV10-3; clone_size: -; d_call: TRBD1; cdr3_length: 16; j_call: TRBJ2-3; cdr3_nt: TGTGCCATCAGTGGGTCGGGACAGGGGGACACAGATACGCAGTATTTT; cdr3_aa: CAISGSGQGDTDTQYF
v_call: TRBV6-5; clone_size: -; d_call: -; cdr3_length: 13; j_call: TRBJ2-3; cdr3_nt: TGTGCCAGCAGTCACGGAGGGGCTAATACGCAGTATTTT; cdr3_aa: CASSHGGANTQYF
v_call: TRBV29-1; clone_size: -; d_call: TRBD2; cdr3_length: 13; j_call: TRBJ2-5; cdr3_nt: TGCAGCTCCTCCGGGACTAGCGATGGCGACCAGTACTTC; cdr3_aa: CSSSGTSDGDQYF
v_call: TRBV29-1; clone_size: -; d_call: -; cdr3_length: 14; j_call: TRBJ1-4; cdr3_nt: TGCAGCGTTTATGGTAGTCCTGTAGGGGAAAAACTGTTTTTT; cdr3_aa: CSVYGSPVGEKLFF
v_call: TRBV28; clone_size: -; d_call: TRBD2; cdr3_length: 15; j_call: TRBJ2-7; cdr3_nt: TGTGCCAGCAGTTTCACTAGCGGGGAAGGCTACGAGCAGTACTTC; cdr3_aa: CASSFTSGEGYEQYF
v_call: TRBV7-3; clone_size: -; d_call: TRBD2; cdr3_length: 15; j_call: TRBJ2-7; cdr3_nt: TGTGCCAGCAGCTTATCGGGCGGGAGCTCGTACGAGCAGTACTTC; cdr3_aa: CASSLSGGSSYEQYF
v_call: TRBV29-1; clone_size: once; d_call: -; cdr3_length: 11; j_call: TRBJ1-2; cdr3_nt: TGCAGCGTTGAACTAAGGGATGGCTACACCTTC; cdr3_aa: CSVELRDGYTF
v_call: TRBV7-8; clone_size: -; d_call: -; cdr3_length: 13; j_call: TRBJ2-7; cdr3_nt: TGTGCCAGCAGCTTAGGATTCTCCTACGAGCAGTACTTC; cdr3_aa: CASSLGFSYEQYF
v_call: TRBV7-9; clone_size: -; d_call: TRBD1; cdr3_length: 15; j_call: TRBJ2-3; cdr3_nt: TGTGCCAGCAGCCCCAGACAGGGGAACACAGATACGCAGTATTTT; cdr3_aa: CASSPRQGNTDTQYF
v_call: TRBV2; clone_size: -; d_call: -; cdr3_length: 13; j_call: TRBJ1-4; cdr3_nt: TGTGCCAGCAGGGCGGACTTCAGAGAAAAACTGTTTTTT; cdr3_aa: CASRADFREKLFF
v_call: TRBV27; clone_size: -; d_call: -; cdr3_length: 18; j_call: TRBJ2-7; cdr3_nt: TGTGCCAGCAGTTTATCGGGGCAGGGAGACGTCCCAATCTACGAGCAGTACTTC; cdr3_aa: CASSLSGQGDVPIYEQYF
v_call: TRBV2; clone_size: once; d_call: -; cdr3_length: 14; j_call: TRBJ2-7; cdr3_nt: TGTGCCAGCAGTGGGCAGGACCTAAACTACGAGCAGTACTTC; cdr3_aa: CASSGQDLNYEQYF
v_call: TRBV10-3; clone_size: few; d_call: -; cdr3_length: 12; j_call: TRBJ2-7; cdr3_nt: TGTGCCATCAGTGACAGTTCCTACGAGCAGTACTTC; cdr3_aa: CAISDSSYEQYF
v_call: TRBV5-1; clone_size: -; d_call: -; cdr3_length: 14; j_call: TRBJ2-3; cdr3_nt: TGCGCCAGCAGCCACGGCCGGGGAACAGATACGCAGTATTTT; cdr3_aa: CASSHGRGTDTQYF
v_call: TRBV9; clone_size: -; d_call: -; cdr3_length: 15; j_call: TRBJ2-2; cdr3_nt: TGTGCCAGCAGCGTAGATGGAAGTAACACCGGGGAGCTGTTTTTT; cdr3_aa: CASSVDGSNTGELFF
v_call: TRBV7-6; clone_size: -; d_call: -; cdr3_length: 16; j_call: TRBJ1-1; cdr3_nt: TGTGCCAGCAGCTTGTATACCGGGGCGTCTAACACTGAAGCTTTCTTT; cdr3_aa: CASSLYTGASNTEAFF
v_call: TRBV27; clone_size: -; d_call: TRBD2; cdr3_length: 16; j_call: TRBJ2-3; cdr3_nt: TGTGCCAGCAGGGGGACTAGCGGGAGTTACTCAGATACGCAGTATTTT; cdr3_aa: CASRGTSGSYSDTQYF
v_call: TRBV5-4; clone_size: -; d_call: TRBD2; cdr3_length: 13; j_call: TRBJ2-1; cdr3_nt: TGTGCCAGCTTGGACGCGGGAGCTGGGGAGCAGTTCTTC; cdr3_aa: CASLDAGAGEQFF
v_call: TRBV15; clone_size: -; d_call: TRBD1; cdr3_length: 14; j_call: TRBJ2-7; cdr3_nt: TGTGCCACCAAAGGGACAGGGGAAGCCTACGAGCAGTACTTC; cdr3_aa: CATKGTGEAYEQYF
v_call: TRBV5-4; clone_size: once; d_call: -; cdr3_length: 14; j_call: TRBJ2-5; cdr3_nt: TGTGCCAGCAGCAAAAAATCCTCTCAAGAGACCCAGTACTTC; cdr3_aa: CASSKKSSQETQYF
v_call: TRBV2; clone_size: -; d_call: -; cdr3_length: 15; j_call: TRBJ2-7; cdr3_nt: TGTGCCAGCAGAACGGTCCGGGGCCCATTCCACGAGCAGTACTTC; cdr3_aa: CASRTVRGPFHEQYF
v_call: TRBV9; clone_size: -; d_call: -; cdr3_length: 14; j_call: TRBJ2-7; cdr3_nt: TGTGCCAGCAGCCCCAGAGACTTTCATTACGAGCAGTACTTC; cdr3_aa: CASSPRDFHYEQYF
v_call: TRBV29-1; clone_size: -; d_call: TRBD2; cdr3_length: 15; j_call: TRBJ2-3; cdr3_nt: TGCAGCGTTGAAGATGGGCTAGCGGGGACAGATACGCAGTATTTT; cdr3_aa: CSVEDGLAGTDTQYF
v_call: TRBV29-1; clone_size: -; d_call: TRBD2; cdr3_length: 13; j_call: TRBJ2-3; cdr3_nt: TGCAGCGGAGGACTAGCGGGTTACGATACGCAGTATTTT; cdr3_aa: CSGGLAGYDTQYF
v_call: TRBV11-2; clone_size: -; d_call: -; cdr3_length: 16; j_call: TRBJ2-7; cdr3_nt: TGTGCCAGCAGCTTGGTTACATCGGGACCTAACTACGAGCAGTACTTC; cdr3_aa: CASSLVTSGPNYEQYF
v_call: TRBV27; clone_size: -; d_call: TRBD2; cdr3_length: 13; j_call: TRBJ2-7; cdr3_nt: TGTGCCAGCAGTTTCCTAGCGGCGCAAGAGCAGTACTTC; cdr3_aa: CASSFLAAQEQYF
v_call: TRBV7-9; clone_size: -; d_call: TRBD1; cdr3_length: 14; j_call: TRBJ2-7; cdr3_nt: TGTGCCAGCACCGACGACAGGGCAGCCTACGAGCAGTACTTC; cdr3_aa: CASTDDRAAYEQYF
v_call: TRBV5-1; clone_size: -; d_call: -; cdr3_length: 16; j_call: TRBJ2-2; cdr3_nt: TGCGCCAGCAGCTTGTGGGGCGCCGAGGGCACCGGGGAGCTGTTTTTT; cdr3_aa: CASSLWGAEGTGELFF
v_call: TRBV13; clone_size: -; d_call: -; cdr3_length: 12; j_call: TRBJ2-1; cdr3_nt: TGTGCCAGCAGCTTAGAGGGCAATGAGCAGTTCTTC; cdr3_aa: CASSLEGNEQFF
v_call: TRBV4-1; clone_size: -; d_call: -; cdr3_length: 15; j_call: TRBJ1-3; cdr3_nt: TGCGCCAGCAGCCAAGAACAGGCGACAGGAAACACCATATATTTT; cdr3_aa: CASSQEQATGNTIYF
v_call: TRBV29-1; clone_size: -; d_call: -; cdr3_length: 17; j_call: TRBJ2-7; cdr3_nt: TGCAGCGTTGAAGATCCCGGAGGACGGACGAGCTCCTACGAGCAGTACTTC; cdr3_aa: CSVEDPGGRTSSYEQYF
v_call: TRBV29-1; clone_size: few; d_call: TRBD1; cdr3_length: 12; j_call: TRBJ2-7; cdr3_nt: TGCAGCGTTGAGACAGGGGGCTACGAGCAGTACTTC; cdr3_aa: CSVETGGYEQYF
v_call: TRBV27; clone_size: -; d_call: -; cdr3_length: 12; j_call: TRBJ2-7; cdr3_nt: TGTGCCAGCAGTCCGGACATATACGAGCAGTACTTC; cdr3_aa: CASSPDIYEQYF
v_call: TRBV7-9; clone_size: few; d_call: -; cdr3_length: 14; j_call: TRBJ2-1; cdr3_nt: TGTGCCAGCAGCTTAGAAACCGGGCCCAATGAGCAGTTCTTC; cdr3_aa: CASSLETGPNEQFF
v_call: TRBV28; clone_size: -; d_call: TRBD2; cdr3_length: 15; j_call: TRBJ2-7; cdr3_nt: TGTGCCAGCAGTTTAATTGTGCTAGCGGGGAGCGAGCAGTACTTC; cdr3_aa: CASSLIVLAGSEQYF